This TCR beta chain appears in the sequencing data of a study of shared clonotypes between healthy human individuals (dated by TCRdb to between 2020 and 2021). About the full investigation: A few men and two women, aged 18 to 49 years, made up the cohort. To increase sequencing depth and limit assay-specific biases, TCR repertoire library preparation and sequencing were carried out by different laboratories using diverse techniques. For each donor, CD4 naive and CD4 memory were each run on three plates, CD8 naive on two plates, and CD8 memory on one plate. Between about 0.85 and 9.5 billion PBMCs per donor were obtained by leukapheresis. To estimate repertoire size and how much clonotype sharing occurs between individuals, the study deeply sequenced the blood TCR repertoires of five healthy adults. On the study overall, not on this receptor specifically: Pairwise subsampling indicated that sequencing depth was expected to affect the degree of clonotype sharing among donors. Because the study included only a small number of donors, the genetic and exposure-history diversity represented was limited. Sampling was restricted to blood, and TCR repertoires in tissues likely differ from the TCR repertoires found in blood. Roughly 5% of naive CD4, 3.5% of naive CD8, around 2.3% of memory CD4, and about 0.4% of memory CD8 clonotypes were shared across a few donors. Compared with non-shared clonotypes, the clonotypes found in all four sorted-subset donors had higher generation probabilities. Even with the large sequencing depth, rarefaction of the sorted-subset datasets indicated that sequencing was incomplete. Larger estimated clonotype richness was generally found for naive subsets than for memory subsets.

TCR CDR3 regions were amplified from genomic DNA by multiplex PCR using the deep immunoSEQ assay. For each cell subset, the extracted genomic DNA was distributed evenly across all wells of several immunoSEQ 96-well plates, and each plate served as one replicate. For sorted subsets, about 200 ng genomic DNA, equal to some 30,000 T cell genomes, was loaded into each replicate PCR. Purified libraries were measured with a Qubit 3.0 fluorometer, size-checked on a Bioanalyzer 2100, and measured again with the KAPA Library Quantification kit. Every immunoSEQ 96-well plate was sequenced on a dedicated single-read 150-cycle Illumina NextSeq 550 flow cell. The authors' pipeline ran thus. Because the immunoSEQ output included only junctional sequences and no quality scores, the filtering could not be the same as the filtering used for full-length reads. To assign V/J genes and CDR3, sequences were annotated against IMGT germline references using PyIR, a Python wrapper for IgBLAST v1.9. Reads were filtered out if the reads had weak V/J assignments (E-value above 1e-6), no CDR3, stop codons, out-of-frame junctions, or ambiguous translated residues. A V3J clonotype was defined by an identical inferred V gene, J gene, and CDR3 amino acid sequence. Percentage overlap between repertoires was calculated by dividing the number of shared unique clonotypes by the size of the smaller repertoire. RTK rarefaction, the Chao1 estimator, and Recon v2.1 estimates of unobserved clonotypes were used to assess repertoire richness. For all TCRbeta clonotypes obtained by the gDNA method from a handful of donors, generation probabilities were computed with OLGA. TCRdb holds this immuneACCESS table with in-frame rearrangements only. Some clones are missing; in checked studies, unresolved V genes explain under half, and the rest has no known cause. V and J calls and clone size are as listed in that table; D and trimming were resolved from the DNA. The sample records around 2,000,000 clones, 85% to 95% of which are singletons. Under 2% of the sample goes to the ten largest clones.

CDR1 and CDR2 are read off the germline V gene as MNHEY and SVGAGI. Trimming accounts for 2 bases at V and 5 bases at J, while the number of junction bases matched to no gene is 5. Including cysteine and phenylalanine, the CDR3 has 15 amino acids. The only DNA kept is the CDR3, 45 bases in frame from the first base. CD8 naive samples consisted of CD45RO-negative cells that were positively selected for CCR7, yielding a CD45RA+CCR7+ population without TemRA cells. Healthy HIV-negative adults with no recently reported acute infections or vaccinations were included as donors. Only Caucasian adults living in Nashville, Tennessee, USA were represented among the donors. Blood was obtained by leukapheresis, after which PBMCs were separated by Ficoll-Histopaque density gradient centrifugation and cryopreserved in liquid nitrogen vapor phase. Purity and quantity of every magnetically sorted T cell population were checked by analytical flow cytometry. Genomic DNA was isolated from each sorted fraction and quantified by UV absorbance on a Nanodrop 2000c.

Note on this clone: Its antigen target is currently unknown. It has no much larger one-base neighbor in the sample; base qualities were not kept.

The chain is assembled from TRBV6-5 and TRBJ1-1; TRBD1 agrees with 10 junctional bases. Sequencing input: naive CD8+ T cells from PBMCs. In light of the paper, this sample's cell subset or site label describes: CD45RA+CCR7+. The sequence derives from a young man in good health. Some clones in this sample may be carry-over from other donors' samples. The sequence in DNA is TGTGCCAGCAGTTACACCGGGACAGGGGTTACTGAAGCTTTCTTT. It is translated as CASSYTGTGVTEAFF.